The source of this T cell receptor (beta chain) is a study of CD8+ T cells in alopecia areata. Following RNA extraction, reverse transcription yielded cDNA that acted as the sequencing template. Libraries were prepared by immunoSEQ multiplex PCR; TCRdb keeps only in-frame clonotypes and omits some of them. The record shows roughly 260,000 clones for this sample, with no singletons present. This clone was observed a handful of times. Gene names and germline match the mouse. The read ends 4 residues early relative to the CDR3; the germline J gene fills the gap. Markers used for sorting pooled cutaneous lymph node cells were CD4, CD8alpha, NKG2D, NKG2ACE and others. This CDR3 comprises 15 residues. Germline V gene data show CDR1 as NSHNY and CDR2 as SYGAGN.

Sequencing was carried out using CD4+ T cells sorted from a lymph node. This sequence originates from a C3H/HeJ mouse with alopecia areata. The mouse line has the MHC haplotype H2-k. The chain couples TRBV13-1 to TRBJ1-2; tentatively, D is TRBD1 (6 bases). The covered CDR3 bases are TGTGCCAGCAGTGAAGGGGGACTGGGGAATGGC. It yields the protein CASSEGGLGNG. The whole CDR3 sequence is CASSEGGLGNGDYTF.